This T cell receptor (beta chain) was found in a study of CD8 T cells in ankylosing spondylitis. MiXCR was run by TCRdb on the 5' RACE reads, yielding one entry per CDR3 protein. There are approximately 110,000 distinct CDR3 sequences in the sample; around 24% occur only once, and roughly an eighth lies in the top ten. This clonotype was observed at least ten times. Its antigen is not identified. Germline V gene data show CDR1 as MNHEY and CDR2 as SMNVEV (reference sequence). The CDR3 contains 17 residues. V lost 4 bases, J lost 0 bases, and 10 bases stayed unmatched. Study findings and constraints: Characteristic, it appeared, of ankylosing spondylitis blood was a TCR beta motif of eight highly homologous variants.

The chain joins TRBV27 to TRBJ2-7, with 9 bases that match TRBD1. This receptor was taken from a male donor with ankylosing spondylitis. The sample consisted of synovial fluid, either unsorted or a sorted T cell fraction (not recorded which). This chain's CDR3 is CASSSGQGQGSSYEQYF. In DNA, the CDR3 is TGTGCCAGCAGTTCAGGACAGGGACAGGGTTCCTCCTACGAGCAGTACTTC.